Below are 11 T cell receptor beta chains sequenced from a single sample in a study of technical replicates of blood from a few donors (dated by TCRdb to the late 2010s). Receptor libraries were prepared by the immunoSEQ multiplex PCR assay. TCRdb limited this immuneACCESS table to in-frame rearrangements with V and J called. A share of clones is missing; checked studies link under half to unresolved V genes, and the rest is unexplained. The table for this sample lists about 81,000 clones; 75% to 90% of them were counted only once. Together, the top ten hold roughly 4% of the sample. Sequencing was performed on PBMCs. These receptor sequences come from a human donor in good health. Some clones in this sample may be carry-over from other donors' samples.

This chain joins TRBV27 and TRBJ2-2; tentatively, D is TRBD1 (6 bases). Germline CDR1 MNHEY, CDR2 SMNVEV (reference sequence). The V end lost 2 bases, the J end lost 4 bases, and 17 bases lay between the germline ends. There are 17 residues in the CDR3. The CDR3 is CASSLRDIGGGTGELFF. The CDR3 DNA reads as TGTGCCAGCAGTTTACGGGACATTGGTGGGGGCACCGGGGAGCTGTTTTTT.

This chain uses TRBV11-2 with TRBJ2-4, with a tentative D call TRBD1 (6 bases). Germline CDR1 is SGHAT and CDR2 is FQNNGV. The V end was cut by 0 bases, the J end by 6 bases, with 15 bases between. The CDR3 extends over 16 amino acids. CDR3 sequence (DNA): TGTGCCAGCAGCTTAGAGCTGTGGGACACTAGAAACATTCAGTACTTC. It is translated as CASSLELWDTRNIQYF.

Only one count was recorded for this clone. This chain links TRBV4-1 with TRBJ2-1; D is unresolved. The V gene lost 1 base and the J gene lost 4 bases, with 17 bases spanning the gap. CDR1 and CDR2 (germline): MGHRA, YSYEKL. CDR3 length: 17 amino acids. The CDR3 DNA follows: TGCGCCAGCAGCCAAGTCGGTGCGACATTCCGGTACAATGAGCAGTTCTTC. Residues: CASSQVGATFRYNEQFF.

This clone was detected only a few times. The CDR3 DNA is TGTGCCAGTCGTTTGGGGCGGGAGCTAGAGCAGTACTTC. Encoded protein: CASRLGRELEQYF. The chain employs TRBV2 and TRBJ2-7, with 7 bases lining up with TRBD2. Germline V gene data show CDR1 as SNHLY and CDR2 as FYNNEI. With V trimmed by 9 bases and J by 7 bases, 12 bases remained unmatched. The CDR3 is 13 residues long.

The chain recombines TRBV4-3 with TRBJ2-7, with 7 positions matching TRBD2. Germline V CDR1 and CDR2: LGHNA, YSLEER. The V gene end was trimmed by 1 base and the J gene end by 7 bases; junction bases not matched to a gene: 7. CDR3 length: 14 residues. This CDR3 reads CASSQAREGWEQYF. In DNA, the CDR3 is TGCGCCAGCAGCCAAGCCAGGGAGGGTTGGGAGCAGTACTTC.

The CDR3, as DNA: TGTGCCAGCAGCGCCGAGGGCGGGGACCTTTACTCTGGAAACACCATATATTTT. It encodes CASSAEGGDLYSGNTIYF. V usage is TRBV13 and J usage is TRBJ1-3; D may be TRBD1 (5 bases). V was cut by 5 bases and J by 0 bases, with 20 bases left in between. The CDR3 sequence is 18 residues long. Germline-derived CDR1 and CDR2 are PRHDT and FYEKMQ (reference sequence). Filled out from reference TRBV13 and TRBJ1-3, the complete variable domain reads AAGVIQSPRHLIKEKRETATLKCYPIPRHDTVYWYQQGPGQDPQFLISFYEKMQSDKGSIPDRFSAQQFSDYHSELNMSSLELGDSALYFCASSAEGGDLYSGNTIYFGEGSWLTVV.

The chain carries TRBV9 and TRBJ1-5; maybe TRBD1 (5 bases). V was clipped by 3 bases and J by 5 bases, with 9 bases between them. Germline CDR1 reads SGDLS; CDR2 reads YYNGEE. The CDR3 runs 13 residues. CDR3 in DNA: TGTGCCAGCAGCGCCGGGGGGTATCAGCCCCAGCATTTT. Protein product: CASSAGGYQPQHF.

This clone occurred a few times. The CDR3 bases are TGTGCCAGCCACCGGCGGGTTAACACCGGGGAGCTGTTTTTT. Its translation: CASHRRVNTGELFF. The chain uses TRBV5-6 and TRBJ2-2; D might be TRBD2 (5 bases). This CDR3 region has 14 residues. The germline CDR1 and CDR2 sequences are SGHDT and YYEEEE. The V gene lost 7 bases and the J gene lost 2 bases, with 12 bases spanning the gap.

DNA of the CDR3: TGTGCCAGCAGCCTTTTGACAGGGTCCGGAAACACCATATATTTT. Residues: CASSLLTGSGNTIYF. This rearrangement joins TRBV7-9 to TRBJ1-3; 7 nucleotides agree with TRBD1. CDR1 is SEHNR and CDR2 is FQNEAQ in the germline V gene (reference sequence). CDR3 length: 15 amino acids. V dropped 5 bases and J dropped 4; count of bases not matched to a gene: 8. Together with reference TRBV7-9 and TRBJ1-3, the CDR3 gives the full variable domain: DTGVSQNPRHKITKRGQNVTFRCDPISEHNRLYWYRQTLGQGPEFLTYFQNEAQLEKSRLLSDRFSAERPKGSFSTLEIQRTEQGDSAMYLCASSLLTGSGNTIYFGEGSWLTVV.

The CDR3 reads CASSQGPRVSGTNEKLFF. The CDR3 nucleotides are TGCGCCAGCAGCCAAGGCCCCAGGGTATCCGGGACTAATGAAAAACTGTTTTTT. The chain recombines TRBV4-1 with TRBJ1-4, with D possibly matching TRBD1 (5 bases). The length of the CDR3 is 18 residues. Trimming left V 1 base short and J 2 bases short, with 17 bases between. Germline lookup yields CDR1 MGHRA and CDR2 YSYEKL.

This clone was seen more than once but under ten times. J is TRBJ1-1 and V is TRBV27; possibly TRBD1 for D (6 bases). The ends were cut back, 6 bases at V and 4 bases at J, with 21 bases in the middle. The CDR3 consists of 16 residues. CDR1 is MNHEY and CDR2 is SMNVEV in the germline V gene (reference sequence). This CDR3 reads CASSPTGAGAATEAFF. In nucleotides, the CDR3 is TGTGCCAGCAGCCCAACTGGCGCAGGGGCGGCCACTGAAGCTTTCTTT.